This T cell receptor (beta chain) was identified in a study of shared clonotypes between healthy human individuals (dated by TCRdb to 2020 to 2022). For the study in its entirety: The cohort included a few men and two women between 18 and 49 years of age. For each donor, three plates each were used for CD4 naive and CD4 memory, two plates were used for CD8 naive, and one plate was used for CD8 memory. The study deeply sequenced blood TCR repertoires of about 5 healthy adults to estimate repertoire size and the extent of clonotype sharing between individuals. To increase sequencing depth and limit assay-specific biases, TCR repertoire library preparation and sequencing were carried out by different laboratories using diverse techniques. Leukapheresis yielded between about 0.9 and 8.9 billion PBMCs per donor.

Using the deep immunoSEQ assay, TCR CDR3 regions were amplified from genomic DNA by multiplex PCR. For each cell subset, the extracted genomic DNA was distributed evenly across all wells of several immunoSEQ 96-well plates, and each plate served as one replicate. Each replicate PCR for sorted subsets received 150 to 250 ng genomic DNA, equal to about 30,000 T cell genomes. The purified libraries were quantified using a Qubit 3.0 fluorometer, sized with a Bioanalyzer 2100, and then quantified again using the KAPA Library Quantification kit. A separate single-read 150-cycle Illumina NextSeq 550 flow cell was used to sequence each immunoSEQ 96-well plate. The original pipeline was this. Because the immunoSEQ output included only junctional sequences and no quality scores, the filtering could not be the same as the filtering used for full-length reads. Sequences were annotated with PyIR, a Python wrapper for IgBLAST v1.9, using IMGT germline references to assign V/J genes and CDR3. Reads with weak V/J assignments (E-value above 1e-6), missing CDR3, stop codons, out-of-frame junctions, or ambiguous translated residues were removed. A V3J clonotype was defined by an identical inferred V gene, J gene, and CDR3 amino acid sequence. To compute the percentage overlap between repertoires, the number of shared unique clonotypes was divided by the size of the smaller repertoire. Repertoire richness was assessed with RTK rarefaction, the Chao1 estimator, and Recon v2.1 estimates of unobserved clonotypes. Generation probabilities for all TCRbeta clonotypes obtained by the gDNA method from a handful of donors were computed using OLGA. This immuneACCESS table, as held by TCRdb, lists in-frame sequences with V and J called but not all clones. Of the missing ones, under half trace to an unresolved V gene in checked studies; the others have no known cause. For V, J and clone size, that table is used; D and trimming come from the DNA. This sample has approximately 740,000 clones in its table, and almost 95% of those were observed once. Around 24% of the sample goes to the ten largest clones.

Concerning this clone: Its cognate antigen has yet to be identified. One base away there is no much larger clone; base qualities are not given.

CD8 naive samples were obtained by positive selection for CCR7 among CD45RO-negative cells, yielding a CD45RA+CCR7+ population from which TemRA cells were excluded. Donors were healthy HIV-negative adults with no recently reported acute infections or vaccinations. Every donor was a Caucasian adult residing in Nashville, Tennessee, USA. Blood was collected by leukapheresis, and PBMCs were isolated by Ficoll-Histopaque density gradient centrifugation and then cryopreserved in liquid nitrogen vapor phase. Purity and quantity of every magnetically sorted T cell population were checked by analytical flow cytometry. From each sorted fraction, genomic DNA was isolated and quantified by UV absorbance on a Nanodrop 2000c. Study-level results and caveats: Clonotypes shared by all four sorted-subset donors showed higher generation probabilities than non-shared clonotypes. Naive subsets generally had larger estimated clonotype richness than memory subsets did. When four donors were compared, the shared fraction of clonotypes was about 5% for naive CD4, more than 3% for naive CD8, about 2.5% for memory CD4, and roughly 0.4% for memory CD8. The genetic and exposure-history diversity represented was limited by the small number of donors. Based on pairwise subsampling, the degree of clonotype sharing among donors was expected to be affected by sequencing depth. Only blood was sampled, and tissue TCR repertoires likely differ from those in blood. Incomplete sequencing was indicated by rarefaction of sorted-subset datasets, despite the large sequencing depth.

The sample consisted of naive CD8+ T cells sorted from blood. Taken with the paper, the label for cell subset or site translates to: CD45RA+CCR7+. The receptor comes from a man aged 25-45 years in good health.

For the CDR3, the sequence is CASSADFTSSYNEQFF. The nucleotide sequence is given as TGTGCCAGCAGCGCCGATTTTACAAGCTCCTACAATGAGCAGTTCTTC. The V gene is TRBV27 and the J gene is TRBJ2-1, with no D gene named confidently. The germline V gene (reference sequence) specifies MNHEY as CDR1 and SMNVEV as CDR2. The CDR3 starts with the cysteine, ends with the phenylalanine, and has 16 residues. Of all the DNA, just the CDR3 is kept, 48 bases in frame from base 1. V loses 6 bases, J loses 0 bases, and the germline ends lie 15 bases apart.